This T cell receptor (beta chain) was identified in a study of shared clonotypes between healthy human individuals. The method was immunoSEQ multiplex PCR; TCRdb's version includes in-frame clones alone and lacks a portion of them. The sample has millions of clones; just over 90% are singletons. CDR3 length: 14 amino acids. Germline V gene data show CDR1 as MNHNY and CDR2 as SVGAGI (reference sequence). V lost 7 bases, J lost 8 bases, and 18 bases lay in between. Details on this clone: Its target is unknown.

The study, taken as a whole, reports: Larger richness was generally estimated for naive than memory subsets.

The chain links TRBV6-6 to TRBJ2-1; D possibly matches TRBD1 or TRBD2 (5 bases each). The clonotype was recovered from a man between 18 and 35 years old in good health. Specimen: naive CD4+ T cells sorted from blood. As for subset: CD45RA+ positively selected. CDR3 sequence reads: CASKAGRERHEQFF. The DNA for the CDR3 is TGTGCCAGCAAGGCCGGCAGGGAGAGGCATGAGCAGTTCTTC.